This T cell receptor beta chain was documented in a study of technical replicates of blood from a few donors. With V trimmed by 1 base and J by 9 bases, 5 bases remained unmatched. This CDR3 has 16 residues. Looked up from germline, CDR1 is SGHVS and CDR2 is FQNEAQ. This clone was detected only a few times. Data came from immunoSEQ multiplex PCR; TCRdb stores just in-frame clones and leaves some out. Of about 34,000 clones in the sample, just over 90% were seen once. The receptor was derived from a human donor in good health. Some clones in this sample may be carry-over from other donors' samples. The specimen was PBMCs. The V and J genes are TRBV7-8 and TRBJ1-6, with 11 nucleotides matching TRBD1. The DNA for the CDR3 is TGTGCCAGCAGCTTAGACTGGACAGGGGGCCGTTCACCCCTCCACTTT. It codes for CASSLDWTGGRSPLHF.